The 4 T cell receptor beta chains reported below all come from one sample, sequenced in a study. MiXCR, run by TCRdb on the 5' RACE reads, gives a single entry per CDR3 protein. The repertoire holds approximately 23,000 distinct CDR3 sequences, with 30% as singletons. The material sequenced was tumor-infiltrating naive CD4+ T cells sorted from the breast tumor. The subset is: naive CD4+ T cells, CD4+CD45RA+CD25-. These receptors originate from a female donor with breast cancer.

This clonotype has only one observation. Since the CDR3 does not end with the conserved phenylalanine or tryptophan, this likely comes from a read error. V usage is TRBV6-5 and J usage is TRBJ2-1; D remains unclear. The CDR3 has 11 residues. Germline CDR1 and CDR2: MNHEY and SVGAGI. CDR3 sequence reads: CASRNYNEQFL. DNA of the CDR3: TGTGCCAGCAGGAATTACAATGAACAGTTCCTC.

This clonotype is labeled medium-sized (0.01 to 0.1%). The chain is built from TRBV7-2 and TRBJ1-6; maybe TRBD1 (5 bases). The CDR3 is 13 amino acids. The germline gives CDR1 SGHTA, CDR2 FQGNSA. With 2 bases removed from V and 11 bases from J, the gap between germline ends came to 10 bases. The CDR3 region is CASSLPGLAPLHF. The CDR3 DNA reads TGTGCCAGCAGCTTACCAGGGTTGGCACCCCTCCACTTT.

This clonotype was counted between two and nine times. This chain connects TRBV7-9 to TRBJ1-3; D unclear. CDR1 and CDR2 (germline): SEHNR, FQNEAQ (reference sequence). Trimming left V 8 bases short and J 8 bases short, with 16 bases between. This CDR3 is 13 amino acids long. The CDR3 protein is CASERAGSDTIYF. In DNA form, the CDR3 reads TGTGCCAGCGAACGGGCCGGTTCAGACACCATATATTTT.

By sample share, this clonotype is medium-sized. This chain joins TRBV30 and TRBJ1-3; D remains ambiguous. The germline V and J ends were trimmed by 3 bases and 0 bases, with 3 bases remaining between them. Germline loops: CDR1 GTSNPN, CDR2 SVGIG (reference sequence). This CDR3 has 12 amino acids. The CDR3 reads CAWRLSGNTIYF. The DNA for the CDR3 is TGTGCCTGGAGGCTCTCTGGAAACACCATATATTTT.